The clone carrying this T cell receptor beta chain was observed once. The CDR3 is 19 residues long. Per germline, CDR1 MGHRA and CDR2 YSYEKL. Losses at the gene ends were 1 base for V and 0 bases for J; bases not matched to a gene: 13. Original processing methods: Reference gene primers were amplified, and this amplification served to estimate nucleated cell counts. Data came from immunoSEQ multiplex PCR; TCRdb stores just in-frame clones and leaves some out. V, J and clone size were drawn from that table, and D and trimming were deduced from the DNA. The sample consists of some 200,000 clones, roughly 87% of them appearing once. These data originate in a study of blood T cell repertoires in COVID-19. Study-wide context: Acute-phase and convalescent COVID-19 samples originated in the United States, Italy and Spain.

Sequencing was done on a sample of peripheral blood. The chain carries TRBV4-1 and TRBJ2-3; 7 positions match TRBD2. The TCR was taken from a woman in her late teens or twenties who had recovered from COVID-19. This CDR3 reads CASSQAFIRLAGSTDTQYF. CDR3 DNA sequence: TGCGCCAGCAGCCAAGCGTTTATAAGACTAGCTGGGAGCACAGATACGCAGTATTTT.